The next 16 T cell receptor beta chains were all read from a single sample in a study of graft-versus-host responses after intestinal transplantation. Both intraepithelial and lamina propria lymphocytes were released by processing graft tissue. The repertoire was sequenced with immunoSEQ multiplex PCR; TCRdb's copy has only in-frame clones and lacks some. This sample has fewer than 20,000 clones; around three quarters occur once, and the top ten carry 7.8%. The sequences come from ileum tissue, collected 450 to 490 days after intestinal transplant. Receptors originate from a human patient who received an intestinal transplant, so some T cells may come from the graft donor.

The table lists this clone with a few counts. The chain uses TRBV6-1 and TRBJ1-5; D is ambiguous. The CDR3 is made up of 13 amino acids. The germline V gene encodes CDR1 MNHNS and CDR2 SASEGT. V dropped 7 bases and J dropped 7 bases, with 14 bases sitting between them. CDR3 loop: CASTLTREQPQHF. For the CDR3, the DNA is TGTGCCAGCACCCTGACGAGGGAGCAGCCCCAGCATTTT.

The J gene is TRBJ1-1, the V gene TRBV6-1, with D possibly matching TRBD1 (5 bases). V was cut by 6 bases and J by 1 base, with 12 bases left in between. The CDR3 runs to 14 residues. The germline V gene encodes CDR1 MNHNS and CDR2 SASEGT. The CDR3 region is CASRSGSSNTEAFF. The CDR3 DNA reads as TGTGCCAGCAGATCAGGGAGTTCGAACACTGAAGCTTTCTTT.

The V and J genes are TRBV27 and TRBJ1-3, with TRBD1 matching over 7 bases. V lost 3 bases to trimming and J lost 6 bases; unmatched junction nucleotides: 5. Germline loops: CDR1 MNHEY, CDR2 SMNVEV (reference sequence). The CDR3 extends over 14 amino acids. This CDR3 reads CASSFPGQLNTIYF. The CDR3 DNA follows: TGTGCCAGCAGTTTCCCGGGACAGTTAAACACCATATATTTT.

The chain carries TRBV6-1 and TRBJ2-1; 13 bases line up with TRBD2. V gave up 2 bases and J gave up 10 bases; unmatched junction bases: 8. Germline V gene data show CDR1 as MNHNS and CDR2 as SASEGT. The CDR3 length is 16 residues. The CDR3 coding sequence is TGTGCCAGCAGTGAATTACTAGCGGGGGGGCCACGGGAGCAGTTCTTC. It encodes CASSELLAGGPREQFF.

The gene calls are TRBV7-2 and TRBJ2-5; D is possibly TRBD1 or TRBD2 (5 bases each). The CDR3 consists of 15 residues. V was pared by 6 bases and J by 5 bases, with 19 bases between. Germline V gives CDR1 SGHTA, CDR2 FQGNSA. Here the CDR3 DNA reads TGTGCCAGCAGTACGGAGGCAGGGTGGGTTGAGACCCAGTACTTC. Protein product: CASSTEAGWVETQYF.

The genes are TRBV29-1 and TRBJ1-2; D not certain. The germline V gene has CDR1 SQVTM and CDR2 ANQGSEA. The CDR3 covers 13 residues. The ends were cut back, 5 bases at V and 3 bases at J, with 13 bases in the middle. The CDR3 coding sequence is TGCAGCGTTCGCCCTGACTGGGACTATGGCTACACCTTC. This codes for CSVRPDWDYGYTF.

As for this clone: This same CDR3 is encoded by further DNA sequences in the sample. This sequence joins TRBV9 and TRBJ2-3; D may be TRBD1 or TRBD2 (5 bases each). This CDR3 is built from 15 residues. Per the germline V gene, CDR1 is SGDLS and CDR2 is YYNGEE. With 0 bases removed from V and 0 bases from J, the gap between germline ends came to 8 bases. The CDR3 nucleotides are TGTGCCAGCAGCGTAGGGGGGTCGAGCACAGATACGCAGTATTTT. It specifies CASSVGGSSTDTQYF.

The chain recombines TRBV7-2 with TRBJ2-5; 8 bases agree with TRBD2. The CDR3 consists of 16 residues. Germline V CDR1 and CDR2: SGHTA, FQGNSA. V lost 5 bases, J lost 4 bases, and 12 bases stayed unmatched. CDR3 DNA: TGTGCCAGCAGCCCTTGGGGGGCGGGAGGTAGAGAGACCCAGTACTTC. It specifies CASSPWGAGGRETQYF. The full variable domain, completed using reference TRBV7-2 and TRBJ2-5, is GAGVSQSPSNKVTEKGKDVELRCDPISGHTALYWYRQSLGQGLEFLIYFQGNSAPDKSGLPSDRFSAERTGGSVSTLTIQRTQQEDSAVYLCASSPWGAGGRETQYFGPGTRLLVL.

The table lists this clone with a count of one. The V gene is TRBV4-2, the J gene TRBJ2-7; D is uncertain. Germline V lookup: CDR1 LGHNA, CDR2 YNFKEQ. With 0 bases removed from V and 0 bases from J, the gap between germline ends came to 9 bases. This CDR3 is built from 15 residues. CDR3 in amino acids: CASSQDQMSSYEQYF. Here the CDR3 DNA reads TGTGCCAGCAGCCAAGATCAGATGAGCTCCTACGAGCAGTACTTC.

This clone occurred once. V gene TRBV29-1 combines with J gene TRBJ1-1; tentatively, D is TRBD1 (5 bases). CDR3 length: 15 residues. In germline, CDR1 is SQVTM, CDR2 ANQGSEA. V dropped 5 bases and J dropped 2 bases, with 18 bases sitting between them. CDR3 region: CSVRPAGAENTEAFF. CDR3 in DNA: TGCAGCGTTCGGCCCGCCGGGGCCGAAAACACTGAAGCTTTCTTT. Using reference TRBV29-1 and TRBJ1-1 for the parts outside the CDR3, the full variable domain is SAVISQKPSRDICQRGTSLTIQCQVDSQVTMMFWYRQQPGQSLTLIATANQGSEATYESGFVIDKFPISRPNLTFSTLTVSNMSPEDSSIYLCSVRPAGAENTEAFFGQGTRLTVV.

The CDR3 reads CASSGLQGINTEAFF. CDR3 DNA: TGTGCCAGCAGCGGACTACAGGGAATAAACACTGAAGCTTTCTTT. The rearrangement joins TRBV9 to TRBJ1-1; a weak D match, TRBD1 (6 bases). The V and J ends lost 3 bases and 2 bases respectively, with 14 bases between them. Per the germline V gene, CDR1 is SGDLS and CDR2 is YYNGEE. This CDR3 is 15 amino acids long.

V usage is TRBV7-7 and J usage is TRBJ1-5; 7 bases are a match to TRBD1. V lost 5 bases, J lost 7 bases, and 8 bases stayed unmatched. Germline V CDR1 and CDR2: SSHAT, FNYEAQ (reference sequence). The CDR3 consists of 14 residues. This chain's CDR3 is CASSPTGSGQPQHF. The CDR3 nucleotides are TGTGCCAGCAGCCCGACAGGGTCTGGGCAGCCCCAGCATTTT.

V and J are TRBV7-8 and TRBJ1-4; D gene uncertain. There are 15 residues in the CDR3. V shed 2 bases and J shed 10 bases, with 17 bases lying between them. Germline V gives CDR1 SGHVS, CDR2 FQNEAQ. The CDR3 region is CASSLPAAPAGKLFF. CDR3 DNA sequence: TGTGCCAGCAGCTTACCCGCGGCCCCTGCCGGAAAACTGTTTTTT.

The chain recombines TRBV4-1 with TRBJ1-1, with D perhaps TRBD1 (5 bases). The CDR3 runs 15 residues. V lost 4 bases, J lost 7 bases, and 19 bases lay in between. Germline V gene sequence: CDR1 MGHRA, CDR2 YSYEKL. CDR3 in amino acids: CASSRTPGFPDEAFF. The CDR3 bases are TGCGCCAGCAGCCGGACACCCGGGTTCCCAGATGAAGCTTTCTTT.

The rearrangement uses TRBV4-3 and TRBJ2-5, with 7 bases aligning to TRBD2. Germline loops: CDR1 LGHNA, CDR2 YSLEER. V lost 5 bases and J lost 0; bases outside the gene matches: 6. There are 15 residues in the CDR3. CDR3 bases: TGCGCCAGCAGCAGCATGGGAGGGTACCAAGAGACCCAGTACTTC. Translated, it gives CASSSMGGYQETQYF.

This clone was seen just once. The CDR3 here is CASSLDGTGAYEQYF. CDR3 nucleotides: TGTGCCAGCAGCTTAGACGGGACAGGAGCCTACGAGCAGTACTTC. V is TRBV13 and J is TRBJ2-7; 8 bases match TRBD1. The germline CDR1 and CDR2 sequences are PRHDT and FYEKMQ (reference sequence). CDR3 length: 15 amino acids. Trimming removed 1 base from V and 2 bases from J; junction bases left unmatched: 4.